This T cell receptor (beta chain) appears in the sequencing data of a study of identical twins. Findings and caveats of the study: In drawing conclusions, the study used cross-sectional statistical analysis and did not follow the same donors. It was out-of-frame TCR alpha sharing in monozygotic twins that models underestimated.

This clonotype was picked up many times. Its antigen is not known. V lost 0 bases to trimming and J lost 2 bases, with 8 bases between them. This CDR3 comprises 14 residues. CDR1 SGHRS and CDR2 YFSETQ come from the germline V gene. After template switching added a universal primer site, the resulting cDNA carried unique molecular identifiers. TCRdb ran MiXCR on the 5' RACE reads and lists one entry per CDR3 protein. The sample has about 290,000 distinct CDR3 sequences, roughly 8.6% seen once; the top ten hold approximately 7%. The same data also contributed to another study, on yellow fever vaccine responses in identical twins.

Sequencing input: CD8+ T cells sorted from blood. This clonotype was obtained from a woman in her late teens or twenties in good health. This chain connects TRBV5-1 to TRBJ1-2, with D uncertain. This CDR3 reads CASSLEAENYGYTF. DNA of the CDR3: TGCGCCAGCAGCTTGGAGGCAGAAAACTATGGCTACACCTTC.